This TCR beta chain comes out of a study of response to subunit inactivated influenza vaccine. Study-wide points: The authors suggested that every seasonal influenza vaccination recruits few new T cells.

Via MiXCR, TCRdb re-called the RT-PCR reads, giving one row per CDR3 protein. The repertoire consists of about 580,000 distinct CDR3 sequences, with about 15% occurring once and the leading ten covering 11%. Trimming removed 4 bases from V and 3 bases from J; junction bases left unmatched: 10. The CDR3 has 18 amino acids. Per the germline V gene, CDR1 is SGHAT and CDR2 is FQNNGV. About this clonotype: Its antigen is not known.

Sequencing used PBMCs from blood, obtained 11 to 12 days after vaccination. The rearrangement joins TRBV11-2 to TRBJ2-5; 14 bases fit TRBD2. The receptor was derived from a man aged 50 to 60 who received an inactivated influenza vaccine. CDR3 protein: CASSYRTGLAGAKETQYF. CDR3 DNA sequence: TGTGCCAGCAGCTACAGAACGGGACTAGCGGGAGCCAAAGAGACCCAGTACTTC.